The next 27 T cell receptor beta chains were all read from a single sample in a study of naive and memory T cell subsets. Findings of the study overall: A few larger clonotypes appeared in naive repertoires, especially CD8, possibly memory cells re-expressing CD45RA.

No antigen is known for these receptors. An equimolar mix of two oligonucleotides served as the beta constant-region primer for TRBC1 and TRBC2. Nested alpha and beta constant-region primers with the SP2 primer drove four PCR rounds on ligated cDNA. TCRdb independently ran MiXCR on the UMI-ligation and nested PCR reads; one entry per CDR3 protein. The sample holds about 100,000 distinct CDR3 sequences; roughly 15% are singletons and the top ten take 2.5% to 3.5%. Sequencing was done on a sample of naive CD8+ T cells from blood. Every receptor here comes from a human donor in good health.

The chain joins TRBV13 to TRBJ2-7, with 7 bases lining up with TRBD1. This CDR3 comprises 13 residues. V was clipped by 8 bases and J by 2 bases; unmatched bases: 6. Germline CDR1 and CDR2: PRHDT and FYEKMQ (reference sequence). CDR3 coding DNA: TGTGCCAGCGGGGACAGACAAACCTACGAGCAGTACTTC. This encodes CASGDRQTYEQYF.

The sample holds a few counts of this clonotype. This CDR3 reads CASSHPRGANTGELFF. In DNA form, the CDR3 reads TGTGCCAGCAGCCACCCTCGGGGGGCCAACACCGGGGAGCTGTTTTTT. The gene calls are TRBV7-7 and TRBJ2-2, with a weak D call TRBD2 (7 bases). The germline V gene has CDR1 SSHAT and CDR2 FNYEAQ (reference sequence). V shed 5 bases and J shed 2 bases, with 15 bases lying between them. The CDR3 runs to 16 residues.

CDR3 bases: TGTGCCAGCAGTCCACAGGGGACTGTGCCCTACGAGCAGTACTTC. Amino acids: CASSPQGTVPYEQYF. This sequence joins TRBV13 and TRBJ2-7; D is perhaps TRBD1 (7 bases). The CDR3 spans 15 residues. Germline loops: CDR1 PRHDT, CDR2 FYEKMQ (reference sequence). V lost 6 bases and J lost 2, with 17 bases in between. Variable domain in full (rest from reference TRBV13 and TRBJ2-7): AAGVIQSPRHLIKEKRETATLKCYPIPRHDTVYWYQQGPGQDPQFLISFYEKMQSDKGSIPDRFSAQQFSDYHSELNMSSLELGDSALYFCASSPQGTVPYEQYFGPGTRLTVT.

The V call is TRBV19, the J call TRBJ1-5; 11 bases are a match to TRBD1. CDR3 size: 12 residues. V lost 11 bases, J lost 7 bases, and 4 bases stayed unmatched. Germline assignment: CDR1 LNHDA and CDR2 SQIVND (reference sequence). The CDR3 is CAGGQGAQPQHF. The CDR3 nucleotides read TGTGCCGGAGGACAGGGGGCACAGCCCCAGCATTTT. The complete variable domain, with remaining parts taken from reference TRBV19 and TRBJ1-5, reads DGGITQSPKYLFRKEGQNVTLSCEQNLNHDAMYWYRQDPGQGLRLIYYSQIVNDFQKGDIAEGYSVSREKKESFPLTVTSAQKNPTAFYLCAGGQGAQPQHFGDGTRLSIL.

This clonotype was seen repeatedly, ten times or more. This chain joins TRBV29-1 and TRBJ2-1, with TRBD2 matching over 8 bases. The J segment lost 4 bases and the V segment lost 7 bases, leaving 6 bases of the junction unmatched. The CDR3 consists of 13 residues. Germline loops: CDR1 SQVTM, CDR2 ANQGSEA. CDR3 DNA sequence: TGCAGCGGTCTGGGACTAGTATACAATGAGCAGTTCTTC. Its translation is CSGLGLVYNEQFF.

V is TRBV6-2 or TRBV6-3 and J is TRBJ1-1, with a possible D match to TRBD1 (5 bases). V lost 2 bases and J 4 bases, leaving 14 bases between the germline ends. Per germline, CDR1 MNHEY and CDR2 SVGEGT. The CDR3 covers 15 residues. CDR3 nucleotide sequence: TGTGCCAGCAGTTACCTTCAGGGTTCGGTCACTGAAGCTTTCTTT. It yields the protein CASSYLQGSVTEAFF.

This clonotype was observed a handful of times. CDR3 sequence reads: CASSETQGRTYEQYF. As DNA, the CDR3 is TGTGCCAGCAGCGAGACGCAGGGCAGGACCTACGAGCAGTACTTC. The chain uses TRBV4-2 and TRBJ2-7; D might be TRBD1 (5 bases). The CDR3 runs to 15 residues. Per the germline V gene, CDR1 is LGHNA and CDR2 is YNFKEQ. V was shortened by 5 bases and J by 2 bases, with 16 bases between the two germline ends.

The V and J genes are TRBV12-3 or TRBV12-4 and TRBJ1-2; D unclear. V was pared by 6 bases and J by 1 base, with 9 bases between. There are 13 residues in the CDR3. The CDR3 sequence: CASRERLNYGYTF. In DNA, the CDR3 is TGTGCCAGCAGGGAGCGGCTTAACTATGGCTACACCTTC.

J is TRBJ1-6 and V is TRBV6-1, with a tentative D call TRBD1 (5 bases). CDR3 length equals 18 residues. Looked up from germline, CDR1 is MNHNS and CDR2 is SASEGT. V was shortened by 3 bases and J by 0 bases, with 15 bases between the two germline ends. This CDR3 reads CASSDGRGLSSYNSPLHF. The CDR3, as DNA: TGTGCCAGCAGTGATGGAAGGGGACTCAGCTCCTATAATTCACCCCTCCACTTT.

The rearrangement links TRBV9 to TRBJ2-3; either TRBD1 or TRBD2 may supply D (5 bases each). This CDR3 spans 17 amino acids. V dropped 4 bases and J dropped 4 bases, with 22 bases sitting between them. Germline CDR1 reads SGDLS; CDR2 reads YYNGEE. CDR3 in DNA: TGTGCCAGCAGCCTCAATCTGGGTAGCGTAGGGGCAGATACGCAGTATTTT. Encoded protein: CASSLNLGSVGADTQYF.

This clonotype has a count of ten or more. The rearrangement joins TRBV7-2 to TRBJ2-1; either TRBD1 or TRBD2 may supply D (5 bases each). With 5 bases removed from V and 7 bases from J, the gap between germline ends came to 15 bases. The CDR3 has 14 amino acids. Germline V gene data show CDR1 as SGHTA and CDR2 as FQGNSA. The CDR3 bases are TGTGCCAGCAGCGACGAGGGGCGAAATAATGAGCAGTTCTTC. The encoded protein is CASSDEGRNNEQFF.

This clonotype has only a few counts. The chain couples TRBV12-3 or TRBV12-4 to TRBJ1-5; D not resolved. V was clipped by 3 bases and J by 4 bases, with 10 bases between them. The CDR3 consists of 14 residues. The CDR3 is CASSFGPGNQPQHF. Here the CDR3 DNA reads TGTGCCAGCAGTTTCGGACCGGGGAATCAGCCCCAGCATTTT.

Only a few counts were recorded for this clonotype. The chain couples TRBV15 to TRBJ2-1, with 9 bases lining up with TRBD1. Trimming cost V 1 base and J 5 bases; bases outside gene matches: 9. The CDR3 runs to 17 residues. Germline CDR1 is LNHNV and CDR2 is YYDKDF (reference sequence). CDR3 DNA: TGTGCCACCAGCAGAGGATTTACAGGGGGCGCCCACAATGAGCAGTTCTTC. This translates into CATSRGFTGGAHNEQFF.

This clonotype has more than one count but fewer than ten. The V call is TRBV24-1, the J call TRBJ2-1; D tentatively fits TRBD1 or TRBD2 (5 bases each). Trimming took 0 bases from V and 2 from J, leaving 16 bases between them. This CDR3 contains 18 residues. CDR1 KGHDR and CDR2 SFDVKD come from the germline V gene. The CDR3 DNA sequence: TGTGCCACCAGTGATTTGCAAGGCCGGGACGCCACCTACAATGAGCAGTTCTTC. Translating gives CATSDLQGRDATYNEQFF.

The chain employs TRBV4-2 and TRBJ2-2; TRBD1 aligns across 11 bases. Germline V lookup: CDR1 LGHNA, CDR2 YNFKEQ. The ends lost 5 bases at V and 8 bases at J; junction bases unmatched: 10. The CDR3 consists of 16 residues. The CDR3 DNA reads as TGTGCCAGCAGCTCAAGGACAGGGGGCGCAACAGGGGAGCTGTTTTTT. Translating gives CASSSRTGGATGELFF.

In this sample, this clonotype turned up a few times. The rearrangement links TRBV29-1 to TRBJ2-5; D gene uncertain. This CDR3 has 12 residues. From germline, CDR1 is SQVTM and CDR2 ANQGSEA. The V gene lost 7 bases and the J gene lost 5 bases, with 14 bases spanning the gap. The chain's CDR3 is CSADPVIETQYF. CDR3 coding DNA: TGCAGCGCCGACCCCGTCATTGAGACCCAGTACTTC.

In this sample, this clonotype turned up a few times. V gene TRBV4-3 combines with J gene TRBJ2-2, with D possibly being TRBD1 or TRBD2 (5 bases each). Germline V gene lookup returns CDR1 LGHNA and CDR2 YSLEER. Trimming stripped 6 bases from V and 5 bases from J, with 10 bases between. The CDR3 consists of 13 residues. The CDR3 coding sequence is TGCGCCAGCAGAGACGGGGCAACCGGGGAGCTGTTTTTT. Its protein is CASRDGATGELFF.

There are a few counts of this clonotype. The CDR3 sequence is CSVVGGGQDEQYF. In DNA form, the CDR3 reads TGCAGCGTTGTTGGAGGGGGGCAGGACGAGCAGTACTTC. This chain connects TRBV29-1 to TRBJ2-7; either TRBD1 or TRBD2 may fit D (6 bases each). Per the germline V gene, CDR1 is SQVTM and CDR2 is ANQGSEA. V gave up 4 bases and J gave up 5 bases, with 15 bases separating them. The CDR3 totals 13 residues.

There are a few counts of this clonotype. This chain joins TRBV12-3 or TRBV12-4 and TRBJ1-3; D ambiguous. The CDR3 consists of 14 residues. V lost 3 bases and J lost 0, with 6 bases in between. CDR3 sequence: CASSFAASGNTIYF. CDR3 coding DNA: TGTGCCAGCAGTTTCGCGGCCTCTGGAAACACCATATATTTT.

This rearrangement joins TRBV27 to TRBJ2-1, with TRBD2 identical over 13 bases. The V gene end was trimmed by 5 bases and the J gene end by 10 bases; junction bases not matched to a gene: 5. In germline, CDR1 is MNHEY, CDR2 SMNVEV (reference sequence). The CDR3 consists of 14 residues. DNA of the CDR3: TGTGCCAGCAGTACTAGCGGGGGGGCTAAAGAGCAGTTCTTC. It translates to CASSTSGGAKEQFF.

This clonotype was counted between two and nine times. V is TRBV20-1 and J is TRBJ2-1, with no clear D. This CDR3 is 14 amino acids long. Germline V CDR1 and CDR2: DFQATT, SNEGSKA (reference sequence). Trimming left V 5 bases short and J 0 bases short, with 11 bases between. As DNA, the CDR3 is TGCAGTGCTGAGGCTAGAAGCTCCTACAATGAGCAGTTCTTC. This sequence encodes CSAEARSSYNEQFF.

The V call is TRBV11-2, the J call TRBJ1-3; D not resolved. The CDR3 is made up of 14 amino acids. With 3 bases removed from V and 3 bases from J, the gap between germline ends came to 9 bases. Germline V gene sequence: CDR1 SGHAT, CDR2 FQNNGV. CDR3 sequence: CASSLYAGGNTIYF. As DNA, the CDR3 is TGTGCCAGCAGCTTGTACGCGGGTGGAAACACCATATATTTT. The full variable domain, with the rest looked up from reference TRBV11-2 and TRBJ1-3, is EAGVAQSPRYKIIEKRQSVAFWCNPISGHATLYWYQQILGQGPKLLIQFQNNGVVDDSQLPKDRFSAERLKGVDSTLKIQPAKLEDSAVYLCASSLYAGGNTIYFGEGSWLTVV.

A few counts support this clonotype. The chain links TRBV27 to TRBJ2-3; D remains unclear. The CDR3 is made up of 11 amino acids. The V gene lost 8 bases and the J gene lost 4 bases, with 7 bases spanning the gap. CDR1 MNHEY and CDR2 SMNVEV come from the germline V gene (reference sequence). The CDR3 protein is CASAFADTQYF. The CDR3 nucleotides are TGTGCCAGCGCTTTCGCAGATACGCAGTATTTT.

This clonotype came up many times. V gene TRBV9 combines with J gene TRBJ2-1; 8 positions agree with TRBD1. Looked up from germline, CDR1 is SGDLS and CDR2 is YYNGEE. The CDR3 length is 11 residues. The V segment lost 5 bases and the J segment 15 bases; nucleotides outside the gene matches: 7. The CDR3 loop is CASSSGQGWFF. As DNA, the CDR3 is TGTGCCAGCAGTTCCGGACAGGGTTGGTTCTTC.

The chain carries TRBV12-3 or TRBV12-4 and TRBJ2-1; D is perhaps TRBD1 (6 bases). This CDR3 is 15 amino acids long. Between the trimmed V and J ends, which lost 2 bases and 9 bases, there was a span of 17 bases. CDR3 region: CASSLHSRGWVEQFF. The CDR3 DNA is TGTGCCAGCAGTTTACACAGCAGGGGCTGGGTTGAGCAGTTCTTC.

The chain uses TRBV20-1 and TRBJ2-1; D is perhaps TRBD2 (5 bases). The V gene lost 0 bases and the J gene lost 0 bases, with 9 bases spanning the gap. This CDR3 is built from 15 residues. Germline CDR1 DFQATT, CDR2 SNEGSKA (reference sequence). The CDR3 nucleotides read TGCAGTGCTAGAGATGTAGCGAGCTCCTACAATGAGCAGTTCTTC. It specifies CSARDVASSYNEQFF.

This clonotype was picked up many times. The chain employs TRBV7-2 and TRBJ2-7; TRBD1 might be the D (8 bases). The ends were cut back, 4 bases at V and 4 bases at J, with 14 bases in the middle. The CDR3 length is 14 residues. Germline CDR1 SGHTA, CDR2 FQGNSA. The DNA of the CDR3 is TGTGCCAGCAGCTCTACAGGGGGGGATTACGAGCAGTACTTC. Residues: CASSSTGGDYEQYF.